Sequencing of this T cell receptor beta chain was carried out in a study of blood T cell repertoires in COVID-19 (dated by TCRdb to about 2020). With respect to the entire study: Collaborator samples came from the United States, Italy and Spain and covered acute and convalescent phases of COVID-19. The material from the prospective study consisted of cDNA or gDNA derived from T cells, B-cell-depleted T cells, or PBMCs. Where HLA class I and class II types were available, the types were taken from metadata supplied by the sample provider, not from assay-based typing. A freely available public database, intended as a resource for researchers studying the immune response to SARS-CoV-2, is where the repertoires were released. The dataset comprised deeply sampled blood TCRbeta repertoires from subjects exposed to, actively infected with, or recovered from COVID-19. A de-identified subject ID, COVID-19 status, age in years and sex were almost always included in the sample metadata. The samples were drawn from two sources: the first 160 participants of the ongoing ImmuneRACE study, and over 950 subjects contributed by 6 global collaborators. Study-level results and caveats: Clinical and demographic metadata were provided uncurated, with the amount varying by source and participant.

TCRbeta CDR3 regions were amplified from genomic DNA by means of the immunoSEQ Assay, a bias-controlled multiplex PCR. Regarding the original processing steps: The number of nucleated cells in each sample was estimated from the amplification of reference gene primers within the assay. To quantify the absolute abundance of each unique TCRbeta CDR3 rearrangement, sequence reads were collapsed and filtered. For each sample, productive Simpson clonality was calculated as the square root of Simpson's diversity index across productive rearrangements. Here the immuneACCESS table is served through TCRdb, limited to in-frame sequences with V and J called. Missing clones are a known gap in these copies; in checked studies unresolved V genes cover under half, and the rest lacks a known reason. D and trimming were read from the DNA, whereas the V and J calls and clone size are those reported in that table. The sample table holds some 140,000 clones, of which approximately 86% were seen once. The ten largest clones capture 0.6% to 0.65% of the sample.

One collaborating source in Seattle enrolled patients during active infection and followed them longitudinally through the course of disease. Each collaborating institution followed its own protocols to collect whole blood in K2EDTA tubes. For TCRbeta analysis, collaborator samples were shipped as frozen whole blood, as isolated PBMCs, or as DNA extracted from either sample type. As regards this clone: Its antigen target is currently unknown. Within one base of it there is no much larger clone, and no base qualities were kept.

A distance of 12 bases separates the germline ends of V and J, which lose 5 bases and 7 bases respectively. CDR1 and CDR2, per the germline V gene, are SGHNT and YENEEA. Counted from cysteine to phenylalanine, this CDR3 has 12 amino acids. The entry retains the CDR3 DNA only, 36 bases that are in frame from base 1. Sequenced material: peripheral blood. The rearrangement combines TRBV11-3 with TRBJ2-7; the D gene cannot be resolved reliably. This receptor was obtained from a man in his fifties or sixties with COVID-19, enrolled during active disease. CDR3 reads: CASSPTVGEQYF. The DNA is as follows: TGTGCCAGCAGCCCTACGGTCGGGGAGCAGTACTTC.